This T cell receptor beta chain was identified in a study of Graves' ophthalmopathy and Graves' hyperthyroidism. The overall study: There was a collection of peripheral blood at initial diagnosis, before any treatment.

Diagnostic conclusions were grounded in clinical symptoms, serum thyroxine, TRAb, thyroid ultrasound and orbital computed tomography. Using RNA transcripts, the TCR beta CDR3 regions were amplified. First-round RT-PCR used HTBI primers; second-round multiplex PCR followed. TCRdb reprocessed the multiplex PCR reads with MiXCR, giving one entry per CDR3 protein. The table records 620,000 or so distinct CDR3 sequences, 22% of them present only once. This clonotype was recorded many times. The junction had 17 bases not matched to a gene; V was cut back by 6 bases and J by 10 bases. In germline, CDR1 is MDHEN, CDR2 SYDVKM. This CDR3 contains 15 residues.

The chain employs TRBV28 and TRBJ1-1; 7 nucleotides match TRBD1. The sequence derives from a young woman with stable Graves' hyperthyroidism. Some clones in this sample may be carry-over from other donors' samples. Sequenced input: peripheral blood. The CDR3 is CASRVGTAKREGAFF. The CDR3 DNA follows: TGTGCCAGCAGGGTAGGGACAGCCAAGAGGGAGGGAGCTTTCTTT.